Listed here is a single T cell receptor (beta chain). The data are from a study of cytomegalovirus exposure and HLA in healthy donors. The CDR3 consists of 16 residues. Per germline, CDR1 MNHEY and CDR2 SVGAGI. V gave up 0 bases and J gave up 1 base; unmatched junction bases: 4. Vbeta (60) and Jbeta (13) primers were used in the PCR. Here immunoSEQ multiplex PCR was the method, and the copy in TCRdb shows in-frame clones only, minus some. The profile shows under 70,000 clones, around 77% of them singletons. This chain connects TRBV6-5 to TRBJ2-3; TRBD1 matches 7 bases. The source of this sequence is a male donor in good health and CMV-seropositive. The source material was PBMCs. The CDR3 DNA reads TGTGCCAGCAGTTACTCGGGAACAGGGGGCACAGATACGCAGTATTTT. Translation gives CASSYSGTGGTDTQYF.